Reported below is one TCR beta chain. Method: immunoSEQ multiplex PCR; TCRdb's copy keeps in-frame clones and lacks some. The sample lists 30,000 to 40,000 clones; 84% were seen once. With 1 base clipped from V and 4 bases from J, the junction kept 8 bases outside the gene matches. Germline lookup yields CDR1 SGDLS and CDR2 YYNGEE. CDR3 size: 16 residues. The sample is drawn from a study of sequential checkpoint blockade in melanoma. Study overall: First-line arms were nivolumab then ipilimumab, or the reverse, randomized 1:1. Maintenance nivolumab came after either treatment sequence.

Regarding treatment: randomized to nivolumab then ipilimumab (arm A) or the reverse (arm B). Sorted cells were live CD3+CD8+, lacking CD19 and CD56, from PBMCs. The source is a human donor with melanoma. V and J are TRBV9 and TRBJ2-3, with TRBD2 matching 8 bases. The specimen comprised CD8+ T cells sorted from blood (inferred from file names), sampled from a patient given nivolumab and ipilimumab in sequence. The CDR3 bases are TGTGCCAGCAGCGTACCCCTCGGGGGGGATCCAGATACGCAGTATTTT. It translates to CASSVPLGGDPDTQYF.